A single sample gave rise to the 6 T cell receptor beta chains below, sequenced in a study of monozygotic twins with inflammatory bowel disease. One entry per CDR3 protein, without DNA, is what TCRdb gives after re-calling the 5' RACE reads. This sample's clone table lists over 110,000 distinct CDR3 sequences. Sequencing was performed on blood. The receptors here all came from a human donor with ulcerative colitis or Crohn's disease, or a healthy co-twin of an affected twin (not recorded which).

CDR3 residues: CASSQEEGQFYGYTF. The J gene is TRBJ1-2, the V gene TRBV4-1; the D gene TCRdb calls, TRBD1, cannot be checked with no DNA. This CDR3 spans 15 amino acids. From germline, CDR1 is MGHRA and CDR2 YSYEKL.

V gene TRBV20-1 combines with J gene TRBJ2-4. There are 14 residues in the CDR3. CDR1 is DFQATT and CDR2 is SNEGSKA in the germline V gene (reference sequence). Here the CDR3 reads CSARDQDLSYIQYF.

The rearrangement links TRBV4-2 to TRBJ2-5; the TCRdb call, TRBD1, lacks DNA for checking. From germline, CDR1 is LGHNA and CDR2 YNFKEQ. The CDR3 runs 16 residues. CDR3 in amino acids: CASSQDRTAGRETQYF.

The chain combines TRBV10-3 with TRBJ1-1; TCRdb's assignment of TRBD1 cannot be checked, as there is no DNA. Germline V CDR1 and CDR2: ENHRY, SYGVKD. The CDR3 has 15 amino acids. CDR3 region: CAISRDRGREGEAFF.

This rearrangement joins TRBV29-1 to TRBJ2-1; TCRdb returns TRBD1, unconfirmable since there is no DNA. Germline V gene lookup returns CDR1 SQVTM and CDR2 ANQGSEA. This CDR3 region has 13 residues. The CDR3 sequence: CSVPGTFYNEQFF.

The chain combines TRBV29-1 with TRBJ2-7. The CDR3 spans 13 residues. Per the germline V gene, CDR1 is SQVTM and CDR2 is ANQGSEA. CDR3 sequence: CSVLTRRSYEQYF.